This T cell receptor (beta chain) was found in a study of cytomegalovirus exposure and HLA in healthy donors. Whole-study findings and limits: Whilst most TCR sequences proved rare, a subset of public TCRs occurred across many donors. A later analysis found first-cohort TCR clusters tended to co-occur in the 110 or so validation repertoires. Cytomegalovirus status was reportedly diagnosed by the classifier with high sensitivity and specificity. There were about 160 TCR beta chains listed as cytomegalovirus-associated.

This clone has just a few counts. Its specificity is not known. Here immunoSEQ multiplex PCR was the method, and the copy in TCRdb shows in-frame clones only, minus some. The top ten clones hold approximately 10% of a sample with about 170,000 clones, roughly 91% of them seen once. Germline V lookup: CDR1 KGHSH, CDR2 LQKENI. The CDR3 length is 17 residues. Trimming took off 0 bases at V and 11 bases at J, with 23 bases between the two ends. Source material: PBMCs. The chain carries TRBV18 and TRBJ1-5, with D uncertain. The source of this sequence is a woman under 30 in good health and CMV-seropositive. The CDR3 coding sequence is TGTGCCAGCTCACCACCGTACGGTTCCCTCAAGGCCGGAGCCCAGCATTTT. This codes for CASSPPYGSLKAGAQHF.